A single sample gave rise to the 22 T cell receptor beta chains below, sequenced in a study of T cell responses to AZD1222 COVID-19 vaccine. TCRdb's table, derived via immunoSEQ multiplex PCR, lists solely in-frame clones and lacks some. Of about 170,000 clones listed, just over 90% are singletons. Material: peripheral blood, obtained on day 0 of AZD1222 vaccination. These receptor sequences come from an adult in good health.

The rearrangement links TRBV6-4 to TRBJ2-6; no reliable D call. The CDR3 has 14 amino acids. V dropped 7 bases and J dropped 2 bases, with 9 bases sitting between them. Germline values: CDR1 MRHNA, CDR2 SNTAGT. In nucleotides, the CDR3 is TGTGCCAGCACTGCCGATCCTGGGGCCAACGTCCTGACTTTC. This gives the protein CASTADPGANVLTF.

The V gene is TRBV2, the J gene TRBJ2-5; maybe TRBD1 (5 bases). Germline V lookup: CDR1 SNHLY, CDR2 FYNNEI. The CDR3 runs to 13 residues. V lost 7 bases, J lost 2 bases, and 11 bases lay in between. CDR3 sequence reads: CASNFRGQETQYF. For the CDR3, the DNA is TGTGCCAGCAACTTTAGGGGTCAAGAGACCCAGTACTTC. The full variable domain, in which reference TRBV2 and TRBJ2-5 provide the parts outside the CDR3, is EPEVTQTPSHQVTQMGQEVILRCVPISNHLYFYWYRQILGQKVEFLVSFYNNEISEKSEIFDDQFSVERPDGSNFTLKIRSTKLEDSAMYFCASNFRGQETQYFGPGTRLLVL.

The CDR3 DNA reads TGTGCCAGCAGTTTTGGACAGAACTATGGCTACACCTTC. Amino acids: CASSFGQNYGYTF. The chain links TRBV6-2 or TRBV6-3 to TRBJ1-2; D may be TRBD1 (6 bases). The CDR3 runs to 13 residues. Germline CDR1 is MNHEY and CDR2 is SVGEGT. V lost 4 bases to trimming and J lost 2 bases, with 8 bases between them.

The CDR3 is CAWMVGSYNSPLHF. The CDR3 coding sequence is TGTGCCTGGATGGTGGGGTCCTATAATTCACCCCTCCACTTT. The chain recombines TRBV30 with TRBJ1-6; D is uncertain. This CDR3 is 14 amino acids long. The V end was cut by 4 bases, the J end by 1 base, with 8 bases between. From germline, CDR1 is GTSNPN and CDR2 SVGIG (reference sequence).

The chain couples TRBV7-2 to TRBJ1-5; possibly TRBD1 for D (5 bases). Trimming removed 0 bases from V and 7 bases from J, with 7 bases in between. The CDR3 length is 13 residues. The germline CDR1 and CDR2 sequences are SGHTA and FQGNSA. CDR3 region: CASSLAGGQPQHF. CDR3 nucleotides: TGTGCCAGCAGCTTAGCCGGGGGACAGCCCCAGCATTTT.

V is TRBV19 and J is TRBJ2-7; either TRBD1 or TRBD2 may fit D (5 bases each). Germline V gene lookup returns CDR1 LNHDA and CDR2 SQIVND (reference sequence). V lost 3 bases to trimming and J lost 0 bases, with 9 bases between them. CDR3 length: 14 residues. CDR3 region: CASSIQGASYEQYF. In nucleotides, the CDR3 is TGTGCCAGTAGTATTCAGGGAGCCTCCTACGAGCAGTACTTC.

The rearrangement joins TRBV5-1 to TRBJ2-2, with D possibly being TRBD1 (6 bases). This CDR3 has 15 residues. V was pared by 4 bases and J by 5 bases, with 15 bases between. CDR1 is SGHRS and CDR2 is YFSETQ in the germline V gene. CDR3 sequence reads: CASSPGQRGTGELFF. As DNA, the CDR3 is TGCGCCAGCAGCCCGGGACAAAGAGGGACCGGGGAGCTGTTTTTT.

V gene TRBV2 combines with J gene TRBJ2-2, with D unclear. The V and J ends lost 7 bases and 4 bases respectively, with 16 bases between them. From germline, CDR1 is SNHLY and CDR2 FYNNEI. The CDR3 is 15 residues long. The CDR3 protein is CASNDVGPFTGELFF. CDR3 bases: TGTGCCAGCAATGACGTTGGGCCCTTCACCGGGGAGCTGTTTTTT. Using reference TRBV2 and TRBJ2-2 for the parts outside the CDR3, the full variable domain is EPEVTQTPSHQVTQMGQEVILRCVPISNHLYFYWYRQILGQKVEFLVSFYNNEISEKSEIFDDQFSVERPDGSNFTLKIRSTKLEDSAMYFCASNDVGPFTGELFFGEGSRLTVL.

The chain is built from TRBV5-5 and TRBJ1-1; D is unresolved. Trimming shortened V by 3 bases and J by 0 bases, and 18 bases separated the two germline ends. CDR1 is SGHKS and CDR2 is YYEKEE in the germline V gene (reference sequence). The CDR3 sequence is 17 residues long. The DNA of the CDR3 is TGTGCCAGCAGCTGGACTTCTTTTGGGGTCATGAACACTGAAGCTTTCTTT. Protein product: CASSWTSFGVMNTEAFF. Filled out from reference TRBV5-5 and TRBJ1-1, the complete variable domain reads DAGVTQSPTHLIKTRGQQVTLRCSPISGHKSVSWYQQVLGQGPQFIFQYYEKEERGRGNFPDRFSARQFPNYSSELNVNALLLGDSALYLCASSWTSFGVMNTEAFFGQGTRLTVV.

The rearrangement joins TRBV6-6 to TRBJ1-2, with D perhaps matching TRBD1 (5 bases). The CDR3 spans 17 residues. Germline V gene lookup returns CDR1 MNHNY and CDR2 SVGAGI (reference sequence). V lost 5 bases and J 4 bases, leaving 23 bases between the germline ends. The CDR3 region has the DNA TGTGCCAGCAGTCCCCGGACACCACAGCGAGGAGGCTATGGCTACACCTTC. Encoded protein: CASSPRTPQRGGYGYTF.

Remarks on this clone: Different DNA sequences within this sample yield the same CDR3. V gene TRBV5-1 combines with J gene TRBJ1-1; weak D call: TRBD1 (5 bases). CDR3 length: 14 residues. The V gene's germline CDR1 is SGHRS and CDR2 YFSETQ. The V end was cut by 0 bases, the J end by 4 bases, with 10 bases between. The CDR3 region has the DNA TGCGCCAGCAGCTTGGGGCAGGGTTCCACTGAAGCTTTCTTT. Translated, it gives CASSLGQGSTEAFF.

The CDR3 reads CSVPTNTGELFF. The CDR3 nucleotides read TGCAGCGTTCCCACAAACACCGGGGAGCTGTTTTTT. V usage is TRBV29-1 and J usage is TRBJ2-2, with D unclear. The CDR3 sequence is 12 residues long. Trimming left V 5 bases short and J 2 bases short, with 6 bases between. Germline V gives CDR1 SQVTM, CDR2 ANQGSEA.

This clone showed up just once. The chain links TRBV2 to TRBJ1-6; TRBD1 is a possible D gene (5 bases). Germline loops: CDR1 SNHLY, CDR2 FYNNEI. This CDR3 has 14 amino acids. V lost 7 bases to trimming and J lost 14 bases, with 21 bases between them. The CDR3: CASTSRQGGVALHF. CDR3 bases: TGTGCCAGCACCTCTAGGCAGGGCGGCGTGGCCCTCCACTTT.

This clone was observed a single time. The V gene is TRBV6-6, the J gene TRBJ1-1; D possibly corresponds to TRBD1 (6 bases). The CDR3 loop spans 15 amino acids. The V end was cut by 7 bases, the J end by 4 bases, with 19 bases between. Germline CDR1 and CDR2: MNHNY and SVGAGI (reference sequence). CDR3 residues: CASTQPEGRGTEAFF. The CDR3 bases are TGTGCCAGCACCCAACCGGAAGGCAGGGGCACTGAAGCTTTCTTT.

The chain combines TRBV4-1 with TRBJ1-1; no clear D. The CDR3 has 18 amino acids. In germline, CDR1 is MGHRA, CDR2 YSYEKL. V dropped 4 bases and J dropped 2 bases, with 23 bases sitting between them. The CDR3 coding sequence is TGCGCCAGCAGCCTCCCGTCAAACTCACGACTTACAAACACTGAAGCTTTCTTT. Its translation is CASSLPSNSRLTNTEAFF.

The V and J genes are TRBV7-2 and TRBJ1-2; 8 bases match TRBD1. Germline-derived CDR1 and CDR2 are SGHTA and FQGNSA. The CDR3 contains 17 residues. V gave up 3 bases and J gave up 0 bases; unmatched junction bases: 9. Written as DNA, the CDR3 is TGTGCCAGCAGCTTGGTACCGGGACAGGAAGCTAACTATGGCTACACCTTC. Its translation is CASSLVPGQEANYGYTF.

J is TRBJ1-3 and V is TRBV23-1; D is uncertain. TRBV23-1 qualifies as an ORF whose function is uncertain. The length of the CDR3 is 16 residues. Between the trimmed V and J ends, which lost 1 base and 0 bases, there was a span of 10 bases. CDR3 sequence (DNA): TGCGCCAGCAGTCAATACGAGCATTCCTCTGGAAACACCATATATTTT. Translation gives CASSQYEHSSGNTIYF.

The rearrangement joins TRBV5-6 to TRBJ1-4; D possibly corresponds to TRBD1 (6 bases). Deletions cut 0 bases from V and 4 bases from J, with 10 bases between. This CDR3 spans 15 amino acids. The germline CDR1 and CDR2 sequences are SGHDT and YYEEEE. The CDR3 here is CASSLAGHLNEKLFF. In DNA form, the CDR3 reads TGTGCCAGCAGCTTGGCGGGACATCTTAATGAAAAACTGTTTTTT.

This CDR3 reads CASRALADTYEQYF. CDR3 bases: TGTGCCAGCAGGGCACTAGCTGATACCTACGAGCAGTACTTC. This sequence joins TRBV6-5 and TRBJ2-7, with D maybe TRBD2 (6 bases). Per germline, CDR1 MNHEY and CDR2 SVGAGI. The CDR3 consists of 14 residues. V lost 6 bases and J 2 bases, leaving 14 bases between the germline ends.

The rearrangement uses TRBV2 and TRBJ2-7, with 7 bases aligning to TRBD1. The V and J ends lost 5 bases and 6 bases, in that order; junction bases with no gene match: 10. CDR1 is SNHLY, CDR2 FYNNEI, per germline. CDR3 size: 14 residues. This CDR3 is CASSSTGNLGEQYF. CDR3 DNA sequence: TGTGCCAGCAGTTCGACAGGGAACCTTGGCGAGCAGTACTTC.

This clone was seen only once. The chain couples TRBV5-1 to TRBJ1-2, with 9 bases aligning to TRBD1. The germline gives CDR1 SGHRS, CDR2 YFSETQ. Losses at the gene ends were 3 bases for V and 5 bases for J; bases not matched to a gene: 11. The CDR3 totals 16 residues. The CDR3 here is CASSSGTGFPLYGYTF. The CDR3 DNA reads TGCGCCAGCAGCTCCGGGACAGGGTTCCCTTTATATGGCTACACCTTC.

This clone has only one observation. The chain recombines TRBV6-1 with TRBJ2-7; D ambiguous. The germline V and J ends were trimmed by 2 bases and 5 bases, with 7 bases remaining between them. Germline loops: CDR1 MNHNS, CDR2 SASEGT. The CDR3 consists of 12 residues. This chain's CDR3 is CASSERANEQYF. The DNA of the CDR3 is TGTGCCAGCAGTGAAAGGGCTAACGAGCAGTACTTC.